These 14 T cell receptor beta chains were all obtained from the same sample, sequenced in a study of blood T cell repertoires in COVID-19. Sequencing was performed with immunoSEQ multiplex PCR; in TCRdb, only in-frame clones are kept and a portion is missing. Counted here are around 180,000 clones, around four fifths occurring once; the ten biggest clones make up approximately 6.2%. Sequencing input: peripheral blood. The receptors derive from a man in his 70s with active or convalescent COVID-19.

This chain uses TRBV7-8 with TRBJ2-7, with TRBD2 matching over 8 bases. In germline, CDR1 is SGHVS, CDR2 FQNEAQ. The junction had 11 bases not matched to a gene; V was cut back by 7 bases and J by 6 bases. The CDR3 consists of 14 residues. In DNA, the CDR3 is TGTGCCAGCAATTACCGGGAGGGGGTCGCCGAGCAGTACTTC. Protein sequence: CASNYREGVAEQYF.

V usage is TRBV11-2 and J usage is TRBJ1-1; 7 nucleotides align to TRBD1. This CDR3 is built from 16 residues. J was trimmed by 5 bases and V by 3 bases; bases with no gene match: 12. The V gene's germline CDR1 is SGHAT and CDR2 FQNNGV. CDR3 residues: CASSFTGVEGGTEAFF. In nucleotides, the CDR3 is TGTGCCAGCAGCTTCACAGGGGTAGAGGGTGGGACTGAAGCTTTCTTT.

Only one count was recorded for this clone. The chain couples TRBV6-5 to TRBJ1-2; 8 nucleotides line up with TRBD1. Germline assignment: CDR1 MNHEY and CDR2 SVGAGI. CDR3 length: 14 amino acids. Trimming took 6 bases from V and 2 from J; bases not matched to a gene: 5. Here the CDR3 DNA reads TGTGCCAGCAGGGACAGGGTAGGGAACTATGGCTACACCTTC. Translation: CASRDRVGNYGYTF.

In this sample, this clone turned up once. This chain uses TRBV6-2 or TRBV6-3 with TRBJ2-5, with D maybe TRBD2 (5 bases). This CDR3 contains 15 residues. Germline V gene data show CDR1 as MNHEY and CDR2 as SVGEGT. Trimming took off 2 bases at V and 4 bases at J, with 14 bases between the two ends. The CDR3 DNA reads as TGTGCCAGCAGTTACCTTGGGGAGAGGCGAGAGACCCAGTACTTC. This translates into CASSYLGERRETQYF.

This clone was observed a few times. V and J are TRBV5-1 and TRBJ1-2; the D gene is possibly TRBD1 (6 bases). V gave up 0 bases and J gave up 7 bases, with 13 bases separating them. The CDR3 consists of 14 residues. Germline lookup yields CDR1 SGHRS and CDR2 YFSETQ. The DNA of the CDR3 is TGCGCCAGCAGCTTGGCCGCAGGGGAGGGTGGCTACACCTTC. This encodes CASSLAAGEGGYTF. The full variable domain, in which reference TRBV5-1 and TRBJ1-2 provide the parts outside the CDR3, is KAGVTQTPRYLIKTRGQQVTLSCSPISGHRSVSWYQQTPGQGLQFLFEYFSETQRNKGNFPGRFSGRQFSNSRSEMNVSTLELGDSALYLCASSLAAGEGGYTFGSGTRLTVV.

The chain couples TRBV7-2 to TRBJ1-6; the D is unclear. This CDR3 is 13 amino acids long. Germline V gene data show CDR1 as SGHTA and CDR2 as FQGNSA. V lost 7 bases and J 8 bases, leaving 12 bases between the germline ends. Written as DNA, the CDR3 is TGTGCCAGCACCACGTCCGGGTATTCACCCCTCCACTTT. It encodes CASTTSGYSPLHF.

The chain links TRBV4-1 to TRBJ2-1; D gene unclear. Germline loops: CDR1 MGHRA, CDR2 YSYEKL. V lost 1 base, J lost 8 bases, and 18 bases lay in between. This CDR3 contains 16 residues. This CDR3 is CASSQVNRQQLHEQFF. CDR3 DNA sequence: TGCGCCAGCAGCCAAGTCAATCGACAACAATTGCATGAGCAGTTCTTC.

The chain is built from TRBV2 and TRBJ1-1; 9 nucleotides agree with TRBD1. The CDR3 totals 14 residues. V shed 6 bases and J 3 bases; nucleotides not matched to a gene: 5. Germline values: CDR1 SNHLY, CDR2 FYNNEI. The CDR3 spells CASSYRGLDTEAFF. CDR3 nucleotides: TGTGCCAGCAGCTACAGGGGGCTGGACACTGAAGCTTTCTTT. Supplemented by reference TRBV2 and TRBJ1-1, the full variable domain reads EPEVTQTPSHQVTQMGQEVILRCVPISNHLYFYWYRQILGQKVEFLVSFYNNEISEKSEIFDDQFSVERPDGSNFTLKIRSTKLEDSAMYFCASSYRGLDTEAFFGQGTRLTVV.

This clone was counted a single time. The genes are TRBV5-1 and TRBJ1-4; D is possibly TRBD1 (6 bases). The CDR3 is 14 amino acids. V was shortened by 4 bases and J by 4 bases, with 11 bases between the two germline ends. The germline CDR1 and CDR2 sequences are SGHRS and YFSETQ. In DNA form, the CDR3 reads TGCGCCAGCAGCCTGACAGGTCATAATGAAAAACTGTTTTTT. It specifies CASSLTGHNEKLFF.

The chain couples TRBV30 to TRBJ2-7; D possibly corresponds to TRBD2 (5 bases). The CDR3 is 14 residues long. Trimming took off 3 bases at V and 1 base at J, with 13 bases between the two ends. CDR1 GTSNPN and CDR2 SVGIG come from the germline V gene (reference sequence). As DNA, the CDR3 is TGTGCCTGGAGCGGCGGGCTAGCATCCTACGAGCAGTACTTC. Amino acid sequence: CAWSGGLASYEQYF.

CDR3 bases: TGTGCCAGCAGTTCGAGGGGGAATTCACCCCTCCACTTT. This translates into CASSSRGNSPLHF. V is TRBV6-5 and J is TRBJ1-6; tentatively, D is TRBD1 (6 bases). The length of the CDR3 is 13 residues. Trimming pared 4 bases from V and 7 bases from J, leaving 8 bases between. Germline V gives CDR1 MNHEY, CDR2 SVGAGI.

V usage is TRBV7-3 and J usage is TRBJ1-1, with 8 bases aligning to TRBD1. Germline V gene lookup returns CDR1 SGHTA and CDR2 FQGTGA. There are 14 residues in the CDR3. V lost 5 bases, J lost 4 bases, and 6 bases stayed unmatched. CDR3 sequence: CASSQQGGTTEAFF. The CDR3 region has the DNA TGTGCCAGCAGCCAACAGGGGGGTACCACTGAAGCTTTCTTT.

J is TRBJ2-7 and V is TRBV5-1; the match to TRBD1 covers 9 bases. This CDR3 has 14 amino acids. Germline V lookup: CDR1 SGHRS, CDR2 YFSETQ. V was pared by 0 bases and J by 7 bases, with 5 bases of the junction left unmatched. The CDR3 protein is CASSLEGQGREQYF. The CDR3 DNA reads as TGCGCCAGCAGCTTGGAGGGACAGGGTCGTGAGCAGTACTTC.

This clone came up once. The chain carries TRBV7-9 and TRBJ1-1, with a weak D call TRBD1 (6 bases). The CDR3 contains 15 residues. CDR1 is SEHNR, CDR2 FQNEAQ, per germline (reference sequence). The V and J ends lost 1 base and 3 bases respectively, with 12 bases between them. The CDR3 protein is CASSLVMAGDTEAFF. Written as DNA, the CDR3 is TGTGCCAGCAGCTTAGTGATGGCAGGGGACACTGAAGCTTTCTTT.